Sequencing of this T cell receptor beta chain was carried out in a study of cytomegalovirus exposure and HLA in healthy donors. PCR involved 60 Vbeta and 13 Jbeta primers. Assay used: immunoSEQ multiplex PCR; TCRdb lists only in-frame clones, some missing. The sample records some 76,000 clones, approximately 72% being singletons. The CDR3 totals 15 residues. CDR1 is LGHNA, CDR2 YNFKEQ, per germline. V gave up 3 bases and J gave up 3 bases, with 14 bases separating them. The chain recombines TRBV4-2 with TRBJ1-1; possible D gene TRBD1, 6 bases. The specimen sequenced was PBMCs. This clonotype originated in a woman between 40 and 55 years old in good health and CMV-seropositive. The CDR3 nucleotides read TGTGCCAGCAGCCAGGAACAGGGTAGGGACACTGAAGCTTTCTTT. Protein sequence: CASSQEQGRDTEAFF.